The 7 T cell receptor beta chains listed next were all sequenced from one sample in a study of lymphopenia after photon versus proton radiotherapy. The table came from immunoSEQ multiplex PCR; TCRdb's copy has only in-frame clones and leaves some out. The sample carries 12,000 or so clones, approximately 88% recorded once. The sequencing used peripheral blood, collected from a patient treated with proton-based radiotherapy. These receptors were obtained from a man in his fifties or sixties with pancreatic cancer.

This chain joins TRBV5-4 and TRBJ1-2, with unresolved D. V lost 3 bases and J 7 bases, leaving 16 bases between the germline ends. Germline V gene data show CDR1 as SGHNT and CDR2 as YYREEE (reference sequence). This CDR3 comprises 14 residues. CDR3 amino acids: CASSWSREGGGYTF. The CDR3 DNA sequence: TGTGCCAGCAGCTGGAGCCGGGAAGGAGGTGGCTACACCTTC.

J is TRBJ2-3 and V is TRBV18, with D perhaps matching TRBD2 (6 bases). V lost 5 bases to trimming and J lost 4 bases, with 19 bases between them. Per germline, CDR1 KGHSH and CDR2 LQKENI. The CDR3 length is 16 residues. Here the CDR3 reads CASSANPAGTPDTQYF. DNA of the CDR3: TGTGCCAGCTCAGCAAACCCAGCGGGTACACCAGATACGCAGTATTTT. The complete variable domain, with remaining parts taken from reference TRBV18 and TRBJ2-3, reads NAGVMQNPRHLVRRRGQEARLRCSPMKGHSHVYWYRQLPEEGLKFMVYLQKENIIDESGMPKERFSAEFPKEGPSILRIQQVVRGDSAAYFCASSANPAGTPDTQYFGPGTRLTVL.

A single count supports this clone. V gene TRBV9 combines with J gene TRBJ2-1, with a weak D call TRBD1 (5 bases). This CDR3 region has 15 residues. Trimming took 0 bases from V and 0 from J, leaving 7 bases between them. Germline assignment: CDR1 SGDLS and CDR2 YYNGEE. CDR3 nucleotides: TGTGCCAGCAGCGTAGGGACAAGCTCCTACAATGAGCAGTTCTTC. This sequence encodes CASSVGTSSYNEQFF.

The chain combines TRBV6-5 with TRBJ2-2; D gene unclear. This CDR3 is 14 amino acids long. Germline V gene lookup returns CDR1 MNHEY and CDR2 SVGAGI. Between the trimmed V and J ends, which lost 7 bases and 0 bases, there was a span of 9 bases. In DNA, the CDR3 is TGTGCCAGCATGCTGGGGACGAACACCGGGGAGCTGTTTTTT. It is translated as CASMLGTNTGELFF.

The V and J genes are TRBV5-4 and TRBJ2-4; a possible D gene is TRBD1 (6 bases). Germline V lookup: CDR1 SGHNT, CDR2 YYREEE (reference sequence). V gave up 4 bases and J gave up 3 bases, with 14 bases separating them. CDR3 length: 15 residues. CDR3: CASSPETGIKNIQYF. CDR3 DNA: TGTGCCAGCAGCCCGGAGACAGGAATCAAAAACATTCAGTACTTC.

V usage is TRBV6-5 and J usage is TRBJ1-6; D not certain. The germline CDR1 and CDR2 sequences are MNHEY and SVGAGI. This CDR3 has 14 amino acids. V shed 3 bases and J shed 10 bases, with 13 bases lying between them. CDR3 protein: CASSYSGLRSPLHF. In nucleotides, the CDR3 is TGTGCCAGCAGTTATTCCGGGCTCAGGTCACCCCTCCACTTT.

The CDR3 region has the DNA TGCGCCAGCAGTCAATACGGGACAGGGTATCTTGAAGCTTTCTTT. Amino acid sequence: CASSQYGTGYLEAFF. The chain is built from TRBV23-1 and TRBJ1-1; 9 bases are a match to TRBD1. TRBV23-1 is an ORF for which the function is uncertain. With 1 base clipped from V and 7 bases from J, the junction kept 7 bases outside the gene matches. The CDR3 extends over 15 amino acids.